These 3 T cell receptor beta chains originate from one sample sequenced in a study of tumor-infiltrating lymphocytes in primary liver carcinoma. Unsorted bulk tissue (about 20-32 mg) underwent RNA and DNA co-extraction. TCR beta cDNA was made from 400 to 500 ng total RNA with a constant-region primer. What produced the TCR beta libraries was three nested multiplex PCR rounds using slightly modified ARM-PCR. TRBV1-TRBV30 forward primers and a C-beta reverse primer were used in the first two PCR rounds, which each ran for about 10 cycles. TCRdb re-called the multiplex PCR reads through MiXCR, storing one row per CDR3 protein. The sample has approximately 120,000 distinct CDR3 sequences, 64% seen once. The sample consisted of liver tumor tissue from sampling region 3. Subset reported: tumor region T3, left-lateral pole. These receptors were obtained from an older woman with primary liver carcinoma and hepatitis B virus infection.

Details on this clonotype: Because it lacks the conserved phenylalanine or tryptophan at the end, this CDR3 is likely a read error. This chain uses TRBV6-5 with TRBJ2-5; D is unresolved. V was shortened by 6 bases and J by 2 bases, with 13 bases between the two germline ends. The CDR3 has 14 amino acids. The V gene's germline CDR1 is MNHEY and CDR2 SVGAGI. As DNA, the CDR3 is TGTGCCAGCAGGGATACTAAACGTCAAGAGACCCAGTACCTC. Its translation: CASRDTKRQETQYL.

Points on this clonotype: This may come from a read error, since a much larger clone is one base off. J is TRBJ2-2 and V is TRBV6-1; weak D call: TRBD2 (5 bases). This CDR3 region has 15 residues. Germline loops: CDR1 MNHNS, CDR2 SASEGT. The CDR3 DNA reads TGTGCCAGCGGAGTCACATGGGTAAAACCCGGGGAGCTGCTTTTT. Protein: CASGVTWVKPGELLF.

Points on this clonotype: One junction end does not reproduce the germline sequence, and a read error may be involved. CDR3 in amino acids: CASSLARGLADQETHYF. The CDR3 DNA sequence: TGTGCCAGCAGTTTAGCGAGGGGACTAGCGGACCAAGAGACCCATTACTTC. The J gene is TRBJ2-5, the V gene TRBV12-3 or TRBV12-4, with 11 bases aligning to TRBD2. The CDR3 is 17 residues long.